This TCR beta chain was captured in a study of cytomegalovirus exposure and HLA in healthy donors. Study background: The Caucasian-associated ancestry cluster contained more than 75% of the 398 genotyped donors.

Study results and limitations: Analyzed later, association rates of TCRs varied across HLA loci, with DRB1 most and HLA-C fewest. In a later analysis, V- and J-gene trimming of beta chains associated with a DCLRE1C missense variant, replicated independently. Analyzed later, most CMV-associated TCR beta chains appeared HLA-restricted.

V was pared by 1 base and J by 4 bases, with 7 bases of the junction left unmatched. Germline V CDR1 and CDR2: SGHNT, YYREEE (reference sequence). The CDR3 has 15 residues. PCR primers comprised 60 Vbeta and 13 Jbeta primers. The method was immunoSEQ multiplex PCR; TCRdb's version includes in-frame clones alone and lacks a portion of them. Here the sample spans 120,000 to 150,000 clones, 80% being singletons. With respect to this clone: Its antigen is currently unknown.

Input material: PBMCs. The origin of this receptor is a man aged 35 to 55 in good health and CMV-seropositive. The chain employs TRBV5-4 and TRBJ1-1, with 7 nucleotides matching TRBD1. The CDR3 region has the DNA TGTGCCAGCAGCTTGTCAGGGGGGTGGGGCACTGAAGCTTTCTTT. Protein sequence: CASSLSGGWGTEAFF.